This T cell receptor (beta chain) originates from a study of identical twins. Study observations and caveats: The authors drew conclusions from cross-sectional statistical analysis rather than following the same donors. Fewer insertions marked abundant cord blood beta clonotypes; young adult naive trended weakly, memory not at all.

Unique molecular identifiers were present on cDNA, and template switching added a universal primer site. TCRdb redid the calling of the 5' RACE reads with MiXCR, one entry per CDR3 protein. The sample contains some 690,000 distinct CDR3 sequences, 21% of which appear only once. V lost 6 bases to trimming and J lost 0 bases, with 9 bases between them. CDR1 is ENHRY, CDR2 SYGVKD, per germline. The CDR3 loop spans 14 amino acids. This clonotype was observed a handful of times. Its antigen remains unknown. This sample also appeared in a second study, on T cells expressing NK-cell markers. That work contributes: Six or seven donors carried dominant NKG2C+ clonotypes that made up about 1.0-7.5% of their CD8+ T cells.

The sequenced material came from PBMCs. This chain uses TRBV10-3 with TRBJ1-5; no reliable D call. This clonotype originated in a woman between 18 and 29 years old in good health. CDR3 protein: CAISTEISNQPQHF. CDR3 bases: TGTGCCATCAGCACAGAAATTAGCAATCAGCCCCAGCATTTT.